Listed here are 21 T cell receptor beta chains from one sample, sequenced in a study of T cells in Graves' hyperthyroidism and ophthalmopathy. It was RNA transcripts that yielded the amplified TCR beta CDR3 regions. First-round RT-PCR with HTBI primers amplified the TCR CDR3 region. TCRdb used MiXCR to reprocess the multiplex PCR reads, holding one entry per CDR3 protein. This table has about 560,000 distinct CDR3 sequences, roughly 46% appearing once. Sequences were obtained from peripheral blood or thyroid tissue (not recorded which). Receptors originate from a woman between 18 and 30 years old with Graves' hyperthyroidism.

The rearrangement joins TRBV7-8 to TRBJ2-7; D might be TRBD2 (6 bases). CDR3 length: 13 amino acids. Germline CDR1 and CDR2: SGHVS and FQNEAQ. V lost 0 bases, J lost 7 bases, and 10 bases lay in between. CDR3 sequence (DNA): TGTGCCAGCAGCTTAGCGGGACTCCGGGAGCAGTACTTC. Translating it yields CASSLAGLREQYF.

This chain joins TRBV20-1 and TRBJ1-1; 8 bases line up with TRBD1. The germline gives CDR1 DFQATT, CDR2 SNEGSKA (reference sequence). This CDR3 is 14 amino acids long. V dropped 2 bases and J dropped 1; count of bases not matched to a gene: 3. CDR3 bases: TGCAGTGCTAGACAGGGGGCACAGAACACTGAAGCTTTCTTT. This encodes CSARQGAQNTEAFF.

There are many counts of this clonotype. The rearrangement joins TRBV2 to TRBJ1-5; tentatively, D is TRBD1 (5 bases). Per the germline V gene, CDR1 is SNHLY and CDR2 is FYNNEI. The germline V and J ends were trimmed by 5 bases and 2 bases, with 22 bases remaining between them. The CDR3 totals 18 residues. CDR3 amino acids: CASSSDLPRLGGNQPQHF. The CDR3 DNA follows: TGTGCCAGCAGTTCCGATTTGCCGCGCCTGGGGGGCAATCAGCCCCAGCATTTT.

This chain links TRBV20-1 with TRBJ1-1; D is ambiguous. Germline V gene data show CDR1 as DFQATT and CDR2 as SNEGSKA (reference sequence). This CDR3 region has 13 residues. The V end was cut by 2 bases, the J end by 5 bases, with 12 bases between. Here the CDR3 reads CSARSRGETEAFF. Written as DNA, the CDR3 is TGCAGTGCTAGATCGAGAGGAGAAACTGAAGCTTTCTTT.

The CDR3 DNA follows: TGTGCCATCAGGCAAACAGGCGCAACTAATGAAAAACTGTTTTTT. This codes for CAIRQTGATNEKLFF. The chain is built from TRBV10-3 and TRBJ1-4; perhaps TRBD1 as D (5 bases). The CDR3 consists of 15 residues. Trimming shortened V by 6 bases and J by 0 bases, and 11 bases separated the two germline ends. In germline, CDR1 is ENHRY, CDR2 SYGVKD.

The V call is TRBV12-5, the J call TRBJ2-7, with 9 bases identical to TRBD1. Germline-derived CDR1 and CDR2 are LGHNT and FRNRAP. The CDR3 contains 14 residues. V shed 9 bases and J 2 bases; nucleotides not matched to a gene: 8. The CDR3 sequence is CARDQGTGTYEQYF. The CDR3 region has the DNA TGTGCTAGAGATCAGGGGACAGGGACCTACGAGCAGTACTTC.

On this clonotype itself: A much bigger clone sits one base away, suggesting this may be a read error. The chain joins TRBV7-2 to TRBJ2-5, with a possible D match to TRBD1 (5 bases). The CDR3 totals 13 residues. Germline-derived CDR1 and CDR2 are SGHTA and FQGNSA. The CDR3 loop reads CVSSLGAQETQYF. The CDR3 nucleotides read TGTGTCAGCAGCTTAGGGGCCCAAGAGACCCAGTACTTC.

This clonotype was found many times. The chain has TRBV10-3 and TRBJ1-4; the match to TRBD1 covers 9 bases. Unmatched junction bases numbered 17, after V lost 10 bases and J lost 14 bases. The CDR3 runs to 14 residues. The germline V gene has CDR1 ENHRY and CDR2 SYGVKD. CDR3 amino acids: CATRINGTGLSLFF. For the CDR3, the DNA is TGTGCCACGCGGATAAACGGGACAGGGTTAAGTCTGTTTTTT.

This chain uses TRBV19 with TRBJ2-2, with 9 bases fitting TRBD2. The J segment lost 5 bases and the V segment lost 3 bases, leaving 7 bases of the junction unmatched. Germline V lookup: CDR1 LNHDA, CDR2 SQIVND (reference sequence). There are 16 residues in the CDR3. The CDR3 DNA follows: TGTGCCAGTAGTATGGTAGCGGGAGATAAGACCGGGGAGCTGTTTTTT. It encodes CASSMVAGDKTGELFF. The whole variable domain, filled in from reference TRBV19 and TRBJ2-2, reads DGGITQSPKYLFRKEGQNVTLSCEQNLNHDAMYWYRQDPGQGLRLIYYSQIVNDFQKGDIAEGYSVSREKKESFPLTVTSAQKNPTAFYLCASSMVAGDKTGELFFGEGSRLTVL.

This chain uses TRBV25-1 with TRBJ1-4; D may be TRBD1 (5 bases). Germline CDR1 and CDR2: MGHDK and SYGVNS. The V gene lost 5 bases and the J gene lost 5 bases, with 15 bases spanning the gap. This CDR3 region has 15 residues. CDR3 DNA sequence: TGTGCCAGCAGTTTCGGGACGACGGGAAATGAAAAACTGTTTTTT. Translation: CASSFGTTGNEKLFF.

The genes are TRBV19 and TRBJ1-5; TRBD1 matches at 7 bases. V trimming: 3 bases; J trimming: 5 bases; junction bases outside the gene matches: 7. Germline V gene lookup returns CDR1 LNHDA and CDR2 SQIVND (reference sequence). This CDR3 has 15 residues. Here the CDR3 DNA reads TGTGCCAGTAGTATGGGCTACAGGGGCCATCAGCCCCAGCATTTT. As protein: CASSMGYRGHQPQHF.

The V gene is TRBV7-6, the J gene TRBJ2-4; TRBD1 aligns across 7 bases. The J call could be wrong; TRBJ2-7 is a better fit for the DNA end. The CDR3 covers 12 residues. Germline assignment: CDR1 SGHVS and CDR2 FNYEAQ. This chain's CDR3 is CASSVTGDEQYF. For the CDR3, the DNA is TGTGCCAGCAGCGTAACAGGGGACGAGCAGTACTTC.

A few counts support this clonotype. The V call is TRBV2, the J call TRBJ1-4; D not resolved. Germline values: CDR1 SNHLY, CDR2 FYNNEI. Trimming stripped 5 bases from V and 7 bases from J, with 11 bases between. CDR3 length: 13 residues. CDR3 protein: CASSLRKGEKLFF. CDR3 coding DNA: TGTGCCAGCAGTTTAAGAAAGGGTGAAAAACTGTTTTTT.

CDR3 in amino acids: CASREVSGSGAFF. The CDR3, as DNA: TGTGCCAGCAGAGAAGTGTCGGGATCAGGGGCTTTCTTT. The rearrangement joins TRBV7-3 to TRBJ1-1; a possible D gene is TRBD1 (5 bases). This CDR3 comprises 13 residues. CDR1 is SGHTA, CDR2 FQGTGA, per germline. Deletions cut 6 bases from V and 11 bases from J, with 19 bases between.

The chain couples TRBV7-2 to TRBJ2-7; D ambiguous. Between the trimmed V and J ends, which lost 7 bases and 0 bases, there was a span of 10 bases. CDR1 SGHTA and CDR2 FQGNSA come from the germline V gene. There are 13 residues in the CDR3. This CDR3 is CASNPPGSYEQYF. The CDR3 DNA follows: TGTGCCAGCAACCCCCCGGGCTCCTACGAGCAGTACTTC.

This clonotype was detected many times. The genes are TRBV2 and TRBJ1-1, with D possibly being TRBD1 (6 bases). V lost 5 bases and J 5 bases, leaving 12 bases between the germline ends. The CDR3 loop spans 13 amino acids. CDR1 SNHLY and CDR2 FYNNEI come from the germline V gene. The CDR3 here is CASSTDRRTEAFF. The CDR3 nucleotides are TGTGCCAGCAGTACCGACAGGCGGACTGAAGCTTTCTTT.

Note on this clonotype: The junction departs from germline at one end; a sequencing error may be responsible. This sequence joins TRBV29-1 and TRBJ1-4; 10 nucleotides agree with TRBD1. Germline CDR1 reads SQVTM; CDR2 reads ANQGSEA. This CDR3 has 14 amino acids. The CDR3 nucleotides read TGCAGCGTGGGGACAGGGGCAACTAGTGAAAAACTGTTTTTT. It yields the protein CSVGTGATSEKLFF.

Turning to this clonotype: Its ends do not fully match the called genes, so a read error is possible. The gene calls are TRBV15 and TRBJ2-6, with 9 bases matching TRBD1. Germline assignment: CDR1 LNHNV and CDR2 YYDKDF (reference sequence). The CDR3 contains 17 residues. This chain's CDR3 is CATSRDRPLQGAHVLTF. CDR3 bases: TGTGCCACCAGCAGAGATCGGCCTTTACAGGGGGCCCACGTCCTGACTTTC.

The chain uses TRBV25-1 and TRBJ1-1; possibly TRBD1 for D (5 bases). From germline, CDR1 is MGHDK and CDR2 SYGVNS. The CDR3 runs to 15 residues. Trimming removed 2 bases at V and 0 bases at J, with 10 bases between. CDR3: CASSEVRGLNTEAFF. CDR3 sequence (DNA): TGTGCCAGCAGTGAAGTCCGGGGGTTGAACACTGAAGCTTTCTTT. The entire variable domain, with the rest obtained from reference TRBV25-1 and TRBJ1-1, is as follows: EADIYQTPRYLVIGTGKKITLECSQTMGHDKMYWYQQDPGMELHLIHYSYGVNSTEKGDLSSESTVSRIRTEHFPLTLESARPSHTSQYLCASSEVRGLNTEAFFGQGTRLTVV.

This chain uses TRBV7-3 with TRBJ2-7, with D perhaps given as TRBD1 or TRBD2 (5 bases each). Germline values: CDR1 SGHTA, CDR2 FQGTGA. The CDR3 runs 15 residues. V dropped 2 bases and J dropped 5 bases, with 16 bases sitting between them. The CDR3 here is CASSLDGTAGDEQYF. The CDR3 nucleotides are TGTGCCAGCAGCTTAGACGGGACGGCCGGCGACGAGCAGTACTTC. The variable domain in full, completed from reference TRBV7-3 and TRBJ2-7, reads GAGVSQTPSNKVTEKGKYVELRCDPISGHTALYWYRQSLGQGPEFLIYFQGTGAADDSGLPNDRFFAVRPEGSVSTLKIQRTERGDSAVYLCASSLDGTAGDEQYFGPGTRLTVT.

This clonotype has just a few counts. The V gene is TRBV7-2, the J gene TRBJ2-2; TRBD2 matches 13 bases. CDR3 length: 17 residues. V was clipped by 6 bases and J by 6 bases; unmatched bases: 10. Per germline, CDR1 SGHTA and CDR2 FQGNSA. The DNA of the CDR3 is TGTGCCAGCAGTTACCCTACTAGCGGGAGGGCCTCCGGGGAGCTGTTTTTT. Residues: CASSYPTSGRASGELFF.